The sequence of this T cell receptor (beta chain) was determined in a study of blood T cell repertoires in COVID-19. Overall study context: COVID-19 samples collected from the United States, Italy and Spain covered acute and convalescent phases. T cells, B-cell-depleted T cells, or PBMCs provided the cDNA or gDNA that served as material.

Methods used by the authors: Amplification of reference gene primers was used by the study to estimate nucleated cell counts. Sequencing used immunoSEQ multiplex PCR; TCRdb keeps in-frame clones, though not all of them. V and J calls and clone size come straight from that table; D and trimming were deduced from the DNA. This repertoire shows 100,000 to 120,000 clones, less than 85% found once; its top ten account for more than 3.5%. Looked up from germline, CDR1 is KGHSH and CDR2 is LQKENI. With 8 bases clipped from V and 2 bases from J, the junction kept 9 bases outside the gene matches. The CDR3 is 15 amino acids.

This chain joins TRBV18 and TRBJ2-5; TRBD2 aligns across 9 bases. Sample: peripheral blood. This receptor was obtained from a woman aged 80 or over with acute or convalescent COVID-19. CDR3 in amino acids: CASGGVTSGQETQYF. The CDR3 coding sequence is TGTGCCAGCGGGGGGGTGACTAGCGGACAAGAGACCCAGTACTTC.